The present TCR beta chain was sequenced within a study of cytomegalovirus exposure and HLA in healthy donors. Study information: Out of 150 million to 200 million T cells, an earlier analysis found about 100 million unique TCR beta sequences in total.

Study findings and constraints: A later analysis showed that HLA-associated TCR beta chains had undergone more clonal expansion than equally common others.

V shed 2 bases and J shed 4 bases, with 9 bases lying between them. Germline CDR1 is SGDLS and CDR2 is YYNGEE. The CDR3 sequence is 13 residues long. PCR amplification relied on 60 Vbeta primers (plus 13 Jbeta primers). TCRdb's table, derived via immunoSEQ multiplex PCR, lists solely in-frame clones and lacks some. The sample has 90,000 or so clones, around 70% seen once; the top ten hold roughly 2.7%. In the case of this clone: What it recognizes is unknown.

The clonotype comes from a man in his fifties in good health and CMV-seronegative. The chain carries TRBV9 and TRBJ1-1; D unclear. Sequencing input: PBMCs. CDR3 in amino acids: CASSVDLLTEAFF. Written as DNA, the CDR3 is TGTGCCAGCAGCGTGGACTTACTCACTGAAGCTTTCTTT.